Each of the 12 T cell receptor beta chains below was sequenced from the same sample in a study of blood T cell repertoires in COVID-19. Libraries were prepared by immunoSEQ multiplex PCR; TCRdb keeps only in-frame clonotypes and omits some of them. Seen here are about 230,000 clones, approximately 80% observed once, and the top ten hold just under 7.5%. Specimen: peripheral blood. The receptors come from a woman between 50 and 59 years old with acute or convalescent COVID-19.

The chain has TRBV5-1 and TRBJ2-5; possibly TRBD1 for D (6 bases). From germline, CDR1 is SGHRS and CDR2 YFSETQ. The CDR3 runs 14 residues. Between the trimmed V and J ends, which lost 4 bases and 3 bases, there was a span of 13 bases. The chain's CDR3 is CASSAGTPKETQYF. For the CDR3, the DNA is TGCGCCAGCAGCGCCGGGACACCGAAAGAGACCCAGTACTTC.

This chain links TRBV24-1 with TRBJ2-1; 7 nucleotides agree with TRBD1. The germline V gene encodes CDR1 KGHDR and CDR2 SFDVKD. This CDR3 has 15 amino acids. The trim removed 7 bases at V and 3 bases at J, leaving 8 bases unmatched. In DNA, the CDR3 is TGTGCCACCAGCAGGGAAGGGGGCGGCTACAATGAGCAGTTCTTC. This translates into CATSREGGGYNEQFF.

The chain recombines TRBV14 with TRBJ1-1; 7 nucleotides agree with TRBD1. Trimming took 5 bases from V and 8 from J; bases not matched to a gene: 8. The CDR3 loop spans 13 amino acids. Germline lookup yields CDR1 SGHDN and CDR2 FVKESK. CDR3 in DNA: TGTGCCAGCAGCGATTGGGACAGCATAGAAGCTTTCTTT. Encoded protein: CASSDWDSIEAFF.

This chain connects TRBV10-1 to TRBJ2-3; TRBD1 matches at 8 bases. Trimming cost V 6 bases and J 8 bases; bases outside gene matches: 10. The CDR3 has 14 amino acids. CDR1 is WNHNN, CDR2 SYGVQD, per germline (reference sequence). The chain's CDR3 is CASRRTGTAGTQYF. In DNA, the CDR3 is TGCGCCAGCAGGAGGACAGGGACCGCCGGTACGCAGTATTTT.

The rearrangement links TRBV10-3 to TRBJ2-3; D call uncertain. The CDR3 runs to 12 residues. Germline V lookup: CDR1 ENHRY, CDR2 SYGVKD. Trimming pared 3 bases from V and 6 bases from J, leaving 7 bases between. CDR3 loop: CAISEYGDTQYF. CDR3 DNA sequence: TGTGCCATCAGTGAATACGGGGATACGCAGTATTTT.

The chain combines TRBV10-1 with TRBJ2-7; 7 positions agree with TRBD1. The CDR3 contains 14 residues. The junction had 9 bases not matched to a gene; V was cut back by 5 bases and J by 5 bases. CDR1 is WNHNN, CDR2 SYGVQD, per germline (reference sequence). The CDR3 reads CASSSPKGTDEQYF. DNA of the CDR3: TGCGCCAGCAGTTCCCCAAAAGGGACAGACGAGCAGTACTTC.

The chain recombines TRBV5-1 with TRBJ1-4; 8 nucleotides match TRBD1. This CDR3 is built from 15 residues. CDR1 is SGHRS, CDR2 YFSETQ, per germline. The V gene end was trimmed by 5 bases and the J gene end by 5 bases; junction bases not matched to a gene: 8. The CDR3 here is CASRTQGARNEKLFF. CDR3 sequence (DNA): TGCGCCAGCAGAACGCAGGGGGCGCGGAATGAAAAACTGTTTTTT.

Turning to this clone: Other DNA sequences in this sample translate to the same CDR3. This rearrangement joins TRBV6-2 or TRBV6-3 to TRBJ1-6, with 7 bases lining up with TRBD1. The trim removed 2 bases at V and 7 bases at J, leaving 2 bases unmatched. This CDR3 comprises 14 residues. Per germline, CDR1 MNHEY and CDR2 SVGEGT. The CDR3 DNA reads as TGTGCCAGCAGTTACGGGACAGAGAATTCACCCCTCCACTTT. Its protein is CASSYGTENSPLHF.

Only a few counts were recorded for this clone. The rearrangement joins TRBV18 to TRBJ1-2, with 8 bases identical to TRBD1. This CDR3 contains 17 residues. CDR1 and CDR2 (germline): KGHSH, LQKENI. The J segment lost 8 bases and the V segment lost 0 bases, leaving 14 bases of the junction unmatched. In DNA, the CDR3 is TGTGCCAGCTCACCACCGAGTTTGACCCAGGGGGCGGGAGGCTACACCTTC. Amino acids: CASSPPSLTQGAGGYTF.

The genes are TRBV6-1 and TRBJ1-6; no clear D. V was shortened by 2 bases and J by 18 bases, with 17 bases between the two germline ends. Germline assignment: CDR1 MNHNS and CDR2 SASEGT. This CDR3 spans 13 amino acids. In nucleotides, the CDR3 is TGTGCCAGCAGTGAAACCCAGTTGTTAGCTTGCCACTTT. It translates to CASSETQLLACHF.

This chain joins TRBV3-1 (or the pseudogene TRBV3-2) and TRBJ2-7; the match to TRBD1 covers 11 bases. The V gene's germline CDR1 is LGHDT and CDR2 YNNKEL (reference sequence). CDR3 length equals 15 residues. The V and J ends lost 5 bases and 12 bases, in that order; junction bases with no gene match: 15. The CDR3 loop is CASSYTSGQGAYRYF. The DNA for the CDR3 is TGTGCCAGCAGCTATACCTCTGGACAGGGGGCATATCGGTACTTC.

The V and J genes are TRBV21-1 and TRBJ1-2; TRBD1, as called in the table, went unchecked against the DNA. TRBV21-1 is classified as a pseudogene. The CDR3 consists of 18 residues. The CDR3 DNA follows: TGTGCCAGCAGCAATAGGGGGCTACCTACCCCCCAGCTCTATGGCTACACCTTC. Encoded protein: CASSNRGLPTPQLYGYTF.